The 8 T cell receptor beta chains below come from one sample, sequenced in a study of blood T cell repertoires in COVID-19. Sequencing was performed with immunoSEQ multiplex PCR; in TCRdb, only in-frame clones are kept and a portion is missing. The sample contains about 260,000 clones, 84% of which appear only once. Sequenced sample: peripheral blood. These receptors came from a woman between 40 and 50 years old who had recovered from COVID-19.

There are a few counts of this clone. The chain recombines TRBV5-1 with TRBJ2-7, with D tentatively TRBD2 (5 bases). This CDR3 is 15 amino acids long. The V end was cut by 4 bases, the J end by 3 bases, with 17 bases between. The germline gives CDR1 SGHRS, CDR2 YFSETQ. Here the CDR3 DNA reads TGCGCCAGCAGCGCCCGCGGGTTCAGCATCTACGAGCAGTACTTC. Its protein product is CASSARGFSIYEQYF. The complete variable domain, with remaining parts taken from reference TRBV5-1 and TRBJ2-7, reads KAGVTQTPRYLIKTRGQQVTLSCSPISGHRSVSWYQQTPGQGLQFLFEYFSETQRNKGNFPGRFSGRQFSNSRSEMNVSTLELGDSALYLCASSARGFSIYEQYFGPGTRLTVT.

This clone was seen more than once but under ten times. The rearrangement links TRBV3-1 (or the pseudogene TRBV3-2) to TRBJ1-2; D is undetermined. The V end lost 4 bases, the J end lost 4 bases, and 13 bases lay between the germline ends. Germline V gene data show CDR1 as LGHDT and CDR2 as YNNKEL (reference sequence). This CDR3 comprises 14 residues. Here the CDR3 DNA reads TGTGCCAGCAGCCCCCGCCTGCGAACCTATGGCTACACCTTC. Translated, it gives CASSPRLRTYGYTF.

The rearrangement links TRBV5-6 to TRBJ2-1; 7 bases are shared with TRBD1. V was pared by 0 bases and J by 3 bases, with 3 bases of the junction left unmatched. CDR3 length: 15 amino acids. The V gene's germline CDR1 is SGHDT and CDR2 YYEEEE. The CDR3 sequence is CASSLGNRGYNEQFF. CDR3 bases: TGTGCCAGCAGCTTGGGCAACAGGGGCTACAATGAGCAGTTCTTC. The entire variable domain, with the rest obtained from reference TRBV5-6 and TRBJ2-1, is as follows: DAGVTQSPTHLIKTRGQQVTLRCSPKSGHDTVSWYQQALGQGPQFIFQYYEEEERQRGNFPDRFSGHQFPNYSSELNVNALLLGDSALYLCASSLGNRGYNEQFFGPGTRLTVL.

This clone was recorded only once. The rearrangement joins TRBV5-1 to TRBJ1-2; the match to TRBD1 covers 8 bases. The junction had 10 bases not matched to a gene; V was cut back by 6 bases and J by 6 bases. The CDR3 loop spans 14 amino acids. Per the germline V gene, CDR1 is SGHRS and CDR2 is YFSETQ. CDR3 DNA sequence: TGCGCCAGCACCTTTGGGGACAGGACCGATGGCTACACCTTC. Translation gives CASTFGDRTDGYTF. The full variable domain, with the rest looked up from reference TRBV5-1 and TRBJ1-2, is KAGVTQTPRYLIKTRGQQVTLSCSPISGHRSVSWYQQTPGQGLQFLFEYFSETQRNKGNFPGRFSGRQFSNSRSEMNVSTLELGDSALYLCASTFGDRTDGYTFGSGTRLTVV.

The rearrangement uses TRBV4-2 and TRBJ1-3; possibly TRBD1 for D (5 bases). The CDR3 runs to 18 residues. Germline CDR1 LGHNA, CDR2 YNFKEQ. V was pared by 3 bases and J by 0 bases, with 18 bases between. CDR3 in DNA: TGTGCCAGCAGCCACTTTCCGGGACTCCTATTCTCTGGAAACACCATATATTTT. Protein product: CASSHFPGLLFSGNTIYF.

The chain recombines TRBV2 with TRBJ1-1; no reliable D call. Trimming took 6 bases from V and 3 from J, leaving 11 bases between them. The germline gives CDR1 SNHLY, CDR2 FYNNEI. This CDR3 contains 13 residues. The CDR3 loop is CASRETPYTEAFF. CDR3 nucleotides: TGTGCCAGCAGAGAGACACCATACACTGAAGCTTTCTTT.

The chain couples TRBV6-6 to TRBJ1-4; no reliable D call. Looked up from germline, CDR1 is MNHNY and CDR2 is SVGAGI (reference sequence). CDR3 length: 13 amino acids. Trimming stripped 10 bases from V and 0 bases from J, with 9 bases between. The CDR3 bases are TGTGCCACCTCAGAGGCAACTAATGAAAAACTGTTTTTT. Its translation is CATSEATNEKLFF.

The genes are TRBV5-6 and TRBJ1-2; D gene unclear. Germline CDR1 reads SGHDT; CDR2 reads YYEEEE. This CDR3 region has 15 residues. V was clipped by 2 bases and J by 0 bases, with 11 bases between them. The CDR3 loop reads CASSFNPVPNYGYTF. The CDR3 DNA is TGTGCCAGCAGCTTCAACCCGGTTCCTAACTATGGCTACACCTTC.